The 6 T cell receptor beta chains below come from one sample, sequenced in a study of blood T cell repertoires in COVID-19. Here immunoSEQ multiplex PCR was the method, and the copy in TCRdb shows in-frame clones only, minus some. The sample includes 50,000 to 55,000 clones, 86% seen only once; the top ten take roughly 2.7%. The sample was peripheral blood. The receptors originated from an older man with acute or convalescent COVID-19.

This clone was seen at least ten times. The chain combines TRBV2 with TRBJ2-1; 9 nucleotides line up with TRBD2. V dropped 6 bases and J dropped 8; count of bases not matched to a gene: 17. The CDR3 extends over 17 amino acids. In germline, CDR1 is SNHLY, CDR2 FYNNEI. The CDR3 region has the DNA TGTGCCAGCAGCGAGTTCCCTAGCGGGGTAGGGATAGATGAGCAGTTCTTC. This gives the protein CASSEFPSGVGIDEQFF.

This rearrangement joins TRBV5-4 to TRBJ2-7; D uncertain. Germline V gives CDR1 SGHNT, CDR2 YYREEE (reference sequence). This CDR3 is 13 amino acids long. Deletions cut 6 bases from V and 1 base from J, with 11 bases between. CDR3 sequence (DNA): TGTGCCAGCACCGCGGCTGGGTCCTACGAGCAGTACTTC. Residues: CASTAAGSYEQYF.

The chain links TRBV6-1 to TRBJ2-5, with D possibly TRBD2 on 6 matching bases. The CDR3 loop spans 14 amino acids. Germline V gives CDR1 MNHNS, CDR2 SASEGT. V lost 1 base and J lost 3, with 9 bases in between. The CDR3 region is CASSEGLVKETQYF. As DNA, the CDR3 is TGTGCCAGCAGTGAAGGACTAGTCAAAGAGACCCAGTACTTC.

The chain combines TRBV9 with TRBJ2-3, with 9 bases aligning to TRBD2. V lost 0 bases and J lost 3; bases outside the gene matches: 11. The CDR3 extends over 18 amino acids. Germline CDR1 SGDLS, CDR2 YYNGEE. The CDR3 loop is CASSVATSSGGETDTQYF. In DNA, the CDR3 is TGTGCCAGCAGCGTAGCTACGAGTAGCGGGGGAGAAACAGATACGCAGTATTTT. Drawing the rest from reference TRBV9 and TRBJ2-3, the complete variable domain is DSGVTQTPKHLITATGQRVTLRCSPRSGDLSVYWYQQSLDQGLQFLIQYYNGEERAKGNILERFSAQQFPDLHSELNLSSLELGDSALYFCASSVATSSGGETDTQYFGPGTRLTVL.

As concerns this clone: Other DNA sequences in this specimen translate into the identical CDR3. The rearrangement uses TRBV9 and TRBJ1-1, with D possibly being TRBD1 (6 bases). V was clipped by 0 bases and J by 3 bases, with 12 bases between them. CDR3 size: 15 residues. Germline assignment: CDR1 SGDLS and CDR2 YYNGEE. This CDR3 reads CASSVATGTDTEAFF. Written as DNA, the CDR3 is TGTGCCAGCAGCGTAGCTACAGGGACGGACACTGAAGCTTTCTTT.

Remarks on this clone: The junction differs from germline at one of its ends, possibly a read error. The CDR3 loop reads CASREAGGNTEAFF. In DNA form, the CDR3 reads TGTGCCAGCCGTGAGGCAGGGGGCAACACTGAAGCTTTCTTT. The rearrangement links TRBV25-1 to TRBJ1-1, with 8 bases matching TRBD1. The CDR3 totals 14 residues. Per the germline V gene, CDR1 is MGHDK and CDR2 is SYGVNS.